Following are 32 T cell receptor beta chains from one sample sequenced in a study of regulatory T cells in long-lasting Graves disease. Time point specified: newly diagnosed GD, antithyroid drugs for less than 3 months. PBMCs provided the RNA from which the TCR library was made. Building of the TCR beta libraries involved iRepertoire HTBI primers and Arm-PCR of CDR3 regions. TCRdb recomputed calls from the multiplex PCR reads with MiXCR, one row per CDR3 protein. The sample carries roughly 560,000 distinct CDR3 sequences, 15% to 20% recorded once. These data were also filed under a second study, of T cells in Graves' hyperthyroidism and ophthalmopathy.

The starting material was peripheral blood mononuclear cells (PBMCs), obtained at new diagnosis, from a patient treated with antithyroid drugs. The receptors come from a woman aged 40 to 65 with Graves disease.

This clonotype has at least ten counts. The genes are TRBV2 and TRBJ2-7, with TRBD1 matching over 8 bases. Germline CDR1 and CDR2: SNHLY and FYNNEI. J gave up 4 bases and V 4 bases, and 3 bases lay outside the gene matches. The CDR3 consists of 13 residues. The CDR3 sequence is CASSAGGRYEQYF. The CDR3 region has the DNA TGTGCCAGCAGTGCAGGGGGCAGATACGAGCAGTACTTC. The whole variable domain, remainder taken from reference TRBV2 and TRBJ2-7, is EPEVTQTPSHQVTQMGQEVILRCVPISNHLYFYWYRQILGQKVEFLVSFYNNEISEKSEIFDDQFSVERPDGSNFTLKIRSTKLEDSAMYFCASSAGGRYEQYFGPGTRLTVT.

This clonotype has more than one count but fewer than ten. V gene TRBV10-2 combines with J gene TRBJ2-1; D uncertain. CDR3 length: 14 amino acids. V dropped 4 bases and J dropped 5 bases, with 12 bases sitting between them. Germline-derived CDR1 and CDR2 are WSHSY and SAAADI. The CDR3 nucleotides are TGCGCCAGCAGTGTTAGCAGTTTAAACAATGAGCAGTTCTTC. This codes for CASSVSSLNNEQFF.

This clonotype has a count of ten or more. The chain carries TRBV2 and TRBJ1-6, with D maybe TRBD1 (5 bases). CDR3 length: 15 residues. In germline, CDR1 is SNHLY, CDR2 FYNNEI. Between the trimmed V and J ends, which lost 2 bases and 8 bases, there was a span of 13 bases. This CDR3 is CASSERRGLDSPLHF. The CDR3 nucleotides are TGTGCCAGCAGTGAAAGGAGGGGCCTAGATTCACCCCTCCACTTT.

The chain recombines TRBV18 with TRBJ1-1; D unresolved. CDR1 and CDR2 (germline): KGHSH, LQKENI. Trimming took off 7 bases at V and 0 bases at J, with 12 bases between the two ends. The CDR3 totals 14 residues. CDR3 sequence (DNA): TGTGCCAGCTTCCTGGCCACAATGAACACTGAAGCTTTCTTT. Its translation: CASFLATMNTEAFF.

This chain uses TRBV12-3 or TRBV12-4 with TRBJ1-4, with D perhaps TRBD1 (5 bases). The CDR3 length is 18 residues. Trimming took 3 bases from V and 6 from J, leaving 23 bases between them. The DNA of the CDR3 is TGTGCCAGCAGTTTGGGGCGGAAATATTACCAGCGTCATGAAAAACTGTTTTTT. Translated: CASSLGRKYYQRHEKLFF.

This clonotype was counted at least ten times. The chain joins TRBV5-8 to TRBJ1-5; the D is unclear. The CDR3 spans 15 residues. The V end lost 3 bases, the J end lost 4 bases, and 14 bases lay between the germline ends. The germline gives CDR1 SGHTS, CDR2 YDEGEE. The CDR3 here is CASSWGGNENQPQHF. The CDR3 region has the DNA TGTGCCAGCAGCTGGGGTGGGAACGAGAATCAGCCCCAGCATTTT.

This clonotype has more than one count but fewer than ten. This chain links TRBV20-1 with TRBJ2-5; D not resolved. The germline gives CDR1 DFQATT, CDR2 SNEGSKA (reference sequence). Trimming removed 0 bases at V and 2 bases at J, with 13 bases between. The CDR3 has 15 residues. CDR3 DNA: TGCAGTGCTAGAGATAATAGAGGAAGACAAGAGACCCAGTACTTC. Translation: CSARDNRGRQETQYF.

To note about this clonotype: A read error is possible here, since a much larger clone lies one base away. This chain connects TRBV12-3 or TRBV12-4 to TRBJ2-3; unclear D gene. This CDR3 is 11 amino acids long. The CDR3 spells CAGSLQDTQYF. CDR3 in DNA: TGTGCCGGCAGTCTACAGGATACGCAGTATTTT.

CDR3 loop: CASSLIGSETEAFF. The CDR3 DNA follows: TGTGCCAGCAGCTTAATTGGGTCTGAGACTGAAGCTTTCTTT. This sequence joins TRBV7-9 and TRBJ1-1; D call uncertain. Germline-derived CDR1 and CDR2 are SEHNR and FQNEAQ (reference sequence). Trimming removed 2 bases at V and 5 bases at J, with 12 bases between. CDR3 length equals 14 residues. Looking up the rest from reference TRBV7-9 and TRBJ1-1 gives the full variable domain: DTGVSQNPRHKITKRGQNVTFRCDPISEHNRLYWYRQTLGQGPEFLTYFQNEAQLEKSRLLSDRFSAERPKGSFSTLEIQRTEQGDSAMYLCASSLIGSETEAFFGQGTRLTVV.

This clonotype was picked up many times. The chain carries TRBV12-3 or TRBV12-4 and TRBJ2-7; TRBD1 might be the D (6 bases). The V end was cut by 6 bases, the J end by 6 bases, with 9 bases between. The CDR3 covers 11 residues. This CDR3 is CASRQGIEQYF. In nucleotides, the CDR3 is TGTGCCAGCAGGCAGGGGATCGAGCAGTACTTC.

At least ten counts were recorded for this clonotype. This chain links TRBV2 with TRBJ2-7; TRBD1 is a possible D gene (5 bases). Between the trimmed V and J ends, which lost 3 bases and 3 bases, there was a span of 18 bases. This CDR3 is 16 amino acids long. Per germline, CDR1 SNHLY and CDR2 FYNNEI. This CDR3 is CASSDEGVLINYEQYF. CDR3 coding DNA: TGTGCCAGCAGTGATGAAGGGGTTTTAATCAACTACGAGCAGTACTTC.

The genes are TRBV7-9 and TRBJ1-1; perhaps TRBD1 as D (5 bases). Trimming pared 6 bases from V and 3 bases from J, leaving 11 bases between. The CDR3 contains 13 residues. Germline lookup yields CDR1 SEHNR and CDR2 FQNEAQ (reference sequence). Here the CDR3 reads CASREARDTEAFF. DNA of the CDR3: TGTGCCAGCAGGGAGGCCAGGGACACTGAAGCTTTCTTT.

In its sample, this clonotype was seen many times. The genes are TRBV2 and TRBJ1-2; D unresolved. The CDR3 is 15 amino acids. The germline V gene encodes CDR1 SNHLY and CDR2 FYNNEI. Trimming left V 5 bases short and J 6 bases short, with 19 bases between. The CDR3 is CASSPPVGGRNGYTF. The CDR3 DNA reads TGTGCCAGCAGTCCACCTGTCGGTGGGAGAAATGGCTACACCTTC.

This clonotype has at least ten counts. The V call is TRBV12-3 or TRBV12-4, the J call TRBJ2-7, with D unclear. V dropped 1 base and J dropped 3 bases, with 7 bases sitting between them. The CDR3 is 13 residues long. CDR3 nucleotides: TGTGCCAGCAGTTTAGAACCAGGCTACGAGCAGTACTTC. Residues: CASSLEPGYEQYF.

This clonotype appeared many times. V is TRBV3-1 and J is TRBJ1-5; D unresolved. V was clipped by 1 base and J by 8 bases, with 9 bases between them. The CDR3 is 13 amino acids. Germline V gene lookup returns CDR1 LGHDT and CDR2 YNNKEL (reference sequence). DNA of the CDR3: TGTGCCAGCAGCCAAGTCCCAGCGGAGCCCCAGCATTTT. It is translated as CASSQVPAEPQHF.

CDR3 amino acids: CASSLGTPPGPQHF. CDR3 DNA: TGTGCCAGCAGTTTAGGGACTCCTCCCGGGCCCCAGCATTTT. The V gene is TRBV6-2 or TRBV6-3, the J gene TRBJ1-5; TRBD1 might be the D (5 bases). This CDR3 is built from 14 residues. The V and J ends lost 4 bases and 9 bases respectively, with 16 bases between them. Germline V gene data show CDR1 as MNHEY and CDR2 as SVGEGT.

At least ten counts were recorded for this clonotype. The rearrangement links TRBV10-3 to TRBJ1-2; 8 nucleotides line up with TRBD1. Germline loops: CDR1 ENHRY, CDR2 SYGVKD. V was pared by 6 bases and J by 3 bases, with 3 bases of the junction left unmatched. The CDR3 length is 13 residues. The CDR3 region has the DNA TGTGCCATCAGGACGGACAGGGACTATGGCTACACCTTC. Translation gives CAIRTDRDYGYTF.

The chain combines TRBV5-1 with TRBJ2-1; TRBD1 aligns across 8 bases. CDR3 length equals 14 residues. The germline V gene has CDR1 SGHRS and CDR2 YFSETQ. The V and J ends lost 6 bases and 7 bases, in that order; junction bases with no gene match: 9. The DNA of the CDR3 is TGCGCCAGCAAGGGCCAGGGGGCTTATAATGAGCAGTTCTTC. Translation gives CASKGQGAYNEQFF.

The V gene is TRBV12-3 or TRBV12-4, the J gene TRBJ2-5; D may match TRBD1 or TRBD2 (5 bases each). CDR3 length: 13 residues. Trimming took 0 bases from V and 12 from J, leaving 14 bases between them. The CDR3 coding sequence is TGTGCCAGCAGTTTAGCGGGGGTCGACAATGAGTACTTC. Translation gives CASSLAGVDNEYF.

The V and J genes are TRBV5-5 and TRBJ2-1, with a tentative D call TRBD1 (5 bases). V gave up 6 bases and J gave up 6 bases, with 19 bases separating them. The CDR3 has 15 amino acids. From germline, CDR1 is SGHKS and CDR2 YYEKEE (reference sequence). CDR3 nucleotides: TGTGCCAGCACCTCCGACCAGGGTGGATTCAATGAGCAGTTCTTC. Encoded protein: CASTSDQGGFNEQFF.

This clonotype was counted ten times or more. This chain joins TRBV20-1 and TRBJ2-5, with 7 bases lining up with TRBD2. Unmatched junction bases numbered 10, after V lost 6 bases and J lost 6 bases. Per germline, CDR1 DFQATT and CDR2 SNEGSKA (reference sequence). CDR3 size: 13 residues. Written as DNA, the CDR3 is TGCAGTGCCGACCTGGGGGGGATAAAGACCCAGTACTTC. This gives the protein CSADLGGIKTQYF.

This clonotype was recorded at least ten times. Here the CDR3 reads CSAGHRDRDEQFF. Here the CDR3 DNA reads TGCAGTGCTGGGCACCGGGACAGGGATGAGCAGTTCTTC. The J gene is TRBJ2-1, the V gene TRBV20-1; 9 bases agree with TRBD1. Germline CDR1 DFQATT, CDR2 SNEGSKA (reference sequence). This CDR3 is 13 amino acids long. J lost 8 bases, V lost 5 bases, and 7 bases had no gene match.

This clonotype was seen repeatedly, ten times or more. The chain links TRBV20-1 to TRBJ2-7; 12 bases fit TRBD2. CDR1 is DFQATT and CDR2 is SNEGSKA in the germline V gene (reference sequence). V dropped 1 base and J dropped 0; count of bases not matched to a gene: 7. The length of the CDR3 is 17 residues. In nucleotides, the CDR3 is TGCAGTGCTAGAGCGACTAGCGGGGGAACTAGCTCCTACGAGCAGTACTTC. This translates into CSARATSGGTSSYEQYF.

In its sample, this clonotype was seen many times. The rearrangement uses TRBV20-1 and TRBJ1-1, with D perhaps matching TRBD1 (5 bases). CDR3 length equals 15 residues. The V and J ends lost 0 bases and 4 bases respectively, with 15 bases between them. Germline assignment: CDR1 DFQATT and CDR2 SNEGSKA (reference sequence). In DNA form, the CDR3 reads TGCAGTGCTAGAGATCCGAAGGGGTCGGGCACTGAAGCTTTCTTT. Amino acid sequence: CSARDPKGSGTEAFF.

The rearrangement joins TRBV15 to TRBJ1-1, with D hard to call. Germline V lookup: CDR1 LNHNV, CDR2 YYDKDF (reference sequence). The CDR3 runs 15 residues. The ends were cut back, 6 bases at V and 2 bases at J, with 16 bases in the middle. The CDR3 DNA is TGTGCCACCAGAACTTCCCGAGGTCCCAACACTGAAGCTTTCTTT. Translation: CATRTSRGPNTEAFF.

On this clonotype: The junction differs from germline at one of its ends, possibly a read error. The chain joins TRBV12-3 or TRBV12-4 to TRBJ2-2, with a weak D call TRBD2 (5 bases). The CDR3 covers 13 residues. The CDR3 protein is CASSREVTGELLF. In DNA, the CDR3 is TGTGCCAGCAGCCGTGAGGTGACCGGGGAGCTGCTTTTT.

V gene TRBV4-1 combines with J gene TRBJ1-5, with D possibly matching TRBD1 (5 bases). Between the trimmed V and J ends, which lost 0 bases and 9 bases, there was a span of 18 bases. CDR3 length: 16 residues. CDR1 and CDR2 (germline): MGHRA, YSYEKL. Here the CDR3 DNA reads TGCGCCAGCAGCCAAGATGGGACCGCGGCTTTGTGGCCCCAGCATTTT. Amino acid sequence: CASSQDGTAALWPQHF.

This clonotype was found many times. This sequence joins TRBV7-9 and TRBJ2-2; D is uncertain. Per the germline V gene, CDR1 is SEHNR and CDR2 is FQNEAQ (reference sequence). There are 17 residues in the CDR3. Between the trimmed V and J ends, which lost 2 bases and 4 bases, there was a span of 17 bases. CDR3 sequence reads: CASSLYSRQASTGELFF. In DNA form, the CDR3 reads TGTGCCAGCAGCTTATATTCTAGGCAGGCGAGCACCGGGGAGCTGTTTTTT. The variable domain in full, completed from reference TRBV7-9 and TRBJ2-2, reads DTGVSQNPRHKITKRGQNVTFRCDPISEHNRLYWYRQTLGQGPEFLTYFQNEAQLEKSRLLSDRFSAERPKGSFSTLEIQRTEQGDSAMYLCASSLYSRQASTGELFFGEGSRLTVL.

Points on this clonotype: A much bigger clone sits one base away, suggesting this may be a read error. The chain uses TRBV28 and TRBJ1-2, with 7 bases lining up with TRBD1. Germline assignment: CDR1 MDHEN and CDR2 SYDVKM. This CDR3 has 12 amino acids. Here the CDR3 DNA reads TGTGTCAGCAGAAGGGACAGCCCTCGCTACACCTTC. As protein: CVSRRDSPRYTF.

As regards this clonotype: This may be a read error: a much more frequent sequence differs by one nucleotide. This chain joins TRBV9 and TRBJ2-2; 7 nucleotides align to TRBD2. The CDR3 has 15 residues. V was pared by 4 bases and J by 0 bases, with 3 bases of the junction left unmatched. CDR1 and CDR2 (germline): SGDLS, YYNGEE. The CDR3 protein is CASSTGLTNTGELFF. The DNA for the CDR3 is TGTGCCAGCAGCACGGGACTAACGAACACCGGGGAGCTGTTTTTT.

This clonotype was seen ten or more times. The chain employs TRBV10-3 and TRBJ1-1, with D possibly being TRBD1 (5 bases). In germline, CDR1 is ENHRY, CDR2 SYGVKD. V lost 6 bases and J 3 bases, leaving 11 bases between the germline ends. The CDR3 sequence is 13 residues long. The CDR3 is CAIRSGGDTEAFF. In DNA, the CDR3 is TGTGCCATCAGGTCCGGAGGGGACACTGAAGCTTTCTTT.

This clonotype was observed many times. The chain uses TRBV6-2 or TRBV6-3 and TRBJ2-5; D may be TRBD1 (6 bases). The CDR3 sequence is 13 residues long. Germline lookup yields CDR1 MNHEY and CDR2 SVGEGT. The ends were cut back, 7 bases at V and 1 base at J, with 10 bases in the middle. In DNA, the CDR3 is TGTGCCAGCAAAGGGGACACCCAAGAGACCCAGTACTTC. It codes for CASKGDTQETQYF.